This is a list of T cell receptor beta chains from one sample in a study of T cells in Graves' hyperthyroidism and ophthalmopathy. TCRdb processed the multiplex PCR reads anew with MiXCR; each CDR3 protein has one entry. The sample includes a few hundred thousand distinct CDR3 sequences, around 16% of them seen just once. The sample comprised blood. These receptor sequences come from a woman in her twenties or thirties with Graves' hyperthyroidism. Both conserved end residues are part of each CDR3. Each record gives: V gene, D gene, J gene, clone size, CDR3 protein, CDR3 DNA. A D gene is named only where the DNA matches it firmly. Clone sizes are given selectively: once, few, many, or a class where the clone is expanded.

v_call: TRBV10-2
d_call: NA
j_call: TRBJ1-5
clone_size: NA
cdr3_aa: CASSGGEQPQHF
cdr3_nt: TGCGCCAGCAGTGGCGGGGAACAGCCCCAGCATTTT

v_call: TRBV7-3
d_call: TRBD2
j_call: TRBJ2-7
clone_size: many
cdr3_aa: CASSLAGGRNEQYF
cdr3_nt: TGTGCCAGCAGCCTAGCGGGAGGGAGAAACGAGCAGTACTTC

v_call: TRBV6-1
d_call: TRBD1
j_call: TRBJ2-7
clone_size: few
cdr3_aa: CASSGTGGFEQYF
cdr3_nt: TGTGCCAGCAGTGGGACAGGGGGCTTCGAGCAGTACTTC

v_call: TRBV27
d_call: TRBD1
j_call: TRBJ2-5
clone_size: many
cdr3_aa: CASSGGDRGETQYF
cdr3_nt: TGTGCCAGCAGTGGGGGTGACAGGGGAGAGACCCAGTACTTC

v_call: TRBV28
d_call: NA
j_call: TRBJ2-4
clone_size: many
cdr3_aa: CASSFQGPADIQYF
cdr3_nt: TGTGCCAGCAGTTTTCAGGGACCGGCGGACATTCAGTACTTC

v_call: TRBV20-1
d_call: NA
j_call: TRBJ1-5
clone_size: few
cdr3_aa: CSARGHFNQPQHF
cdr3_nt: TGCAGTGCTAGGGGGCACTTCAATCAGCCCCAGCATTTT

v_call: TRBV2
d_call: NA
j_call: TRBJ1-2
clone_size: few
cdr3_aa: CASSGVGRGGYTF
cdr3_nt: TGTGCCAGCAGTGGAGTGGGGCGCGGTGGCTACACCTTC

v_call: TRBV5-1
d_call: NA
j_call: TRBJ2-3
clone_size: few
cdr3_aa: CASSLLAYTDTQYF
cdr3_nt: TGCGCCAGCAGCTTGTTGGCCTACACAGATACGCAGTATTTT

v_call: TRBV14
d_call: NA
j_call: TRBJ2-1
clone_size: many
cdr3_aa: CASSQDGTIAISEQFF
cdr3_nt: TGTGCCAGCAGCCAAGATGGGACCATAGCGATCAGTGAGCAGTTCTTC

v_call: TRBV11-3
d_call: NA
j_call: TRBJ2-1
clone_size: NA
cdr3_aa: CASSLSLQNNEQFF
cdr3_nt: TGTGCCAGCAGCTTAAGCCTACAGAACAATGAGCAGTTCTTC

v_call: TRBV7-3
d_call: NA
j_call: TRBJ2-2
clone_size: NA
cdr3_aa: CASSLYGGDTGELFF
cdr3_nt: TGTGCCAGCAGCTTATACGGAGGGGACACCGGGGAGCTGTTTTTT

v_call: TRBV6-2/TRBV6-3
d_call: NA
j_call: TRBJ1-5
clone_size: NA
cdr3_aa: CASSYSGFNQPQHF
cdr3_nt: TGTGCCAGCAGTTACTCGGGATTCAATCAGCCCCAGCATTTT

v_call: TRBV7-9
d_call: TRBD2
j_call: TRBJ2-5
clone_size: many
cdr3_aa: CASSHLAGLLQETQYF
cdr3_nt: TGTGCCAGCAGCCATTTAGCGGGTCTACTACAAGAGACCCAGTACTTC

v_call: TRBV27
d_call: TRBD2
j_call: TRBJ2-3
clone_size: many
cdr3_aa: CASSSRLAGAYTDTQYF
cdr3_nt: TGTGCCAGCAGTTCCCGACTAGCGGGAGCCTACACAGATACGCAGTATTTT

v_call: TRBV20-1
d_call: NA
j_call: TRBJ1-1
clone_size: NA
cdr3_aa: CSARMDEAFF
cdr3_nt: TGCAGTGCTCGAATGGATGAAGCTTTCTTT

v_call: TRBV6-1
d_call: TRBD1
j_call: TRBJ1-1
clone_size: few
cdr3_aa: CASSEEGYWGQGPEAFF
cdr3_nt: TGTGCCAGCAGTGAAGAGGGGTATTGGGGACAGGGCCCTGAAGCTTTCTTT

v_call: TRBV5-1
d_call: TRBD1
j_call: TRBJ2-7
clone_size: many
cdr3_aa: CASSLGGQGAEQYF
cdr3_nt: TGCGCCAGCAGCTTGGGGGGACAGGGGGCCGAGCAGTACTTC

v_call: TRBV27
d_call: NA
j_call: TRBJ2-7
clone_size: many
cdr3_aa: CASRPRAVPLLYEQYF
cdr3_nt: TGTGCCAGCAGACCCAGAGCGGTCCCCCTGCTTTACGAGCAGTACTTC

v_call: TRBV3-1
d_call: NA
j_call: TRBJ2-1
clone_size: NA
cdr3_aa: CASSQDLAGNNEQFF
cdr3_nt: TGTGCCAGCAGCCAAGATCTGGCGGGAAACAATGAGCAGTTCTTC

v_call: TRBV12-3/TRBV12-4
d_call: NA
j_call: TRBJ2-3
clone_size: few
cdr3_aa: CASSPYEGGTQYF
cdr3_nt: TGTGCCAGCAGCCCCTACGAGGGTGGCACGCAGTATTTT

v_call: TRBV6-2/TRBV6-3
d_call: NA
j_call: TRBJ2-7
clone_size: NA
cdr3_aa: CASSSQMGSYEQYF
cdr3_nt: TGTGCCAGCAGTTCACAGATGGGCAGCTACGAGCAGTACTTC

v_call: TRBV7-2
d_call: NA
j_call: TRBJ1-5
clone_size: many
cdr3_aa: CASSLEGSSNQPQHF
cdr3_nt: TGTGCCAGCAGCCTGGAGGGGTCGTCAAATCAGCCCCAGCATTTT

v_call: TRBV6-2/TRBV6-3
d_call: NA
j_call: TRBJ2-1
clone_size: NA
cdr3_aa: CASSYRGGGAAYNEQFF
cdr3_nt: TGTGCCAGCAGTTACAGGGGGGGGGGAGCCGCCTACAATGAGCAGTTCTTC

v_call: TRBV6-1
d_call: NA
j_call: TRBJ2-7
clone_size: many
cdr3_aa: CASSPFGRSYEQYF
cdr3_nt: TGTGCCAGCAGTCCATTCGGACGGTCCTACGAGCAGTACTTC

v_call: TRBV28
d_call: TRBD1
j_call: TRBJ2-7
clone_size: many
cdr3_aa: CASSLDGTGAYEQYF
cdr3_nt: TGTGCCAGCAGTTTAGACGGGACAGGAGCCTACGAGCAGTACTTC

v_call: TRBV20-1
d_call: NA
j_call: TRBJ1-1
clone_size: many
cdr3_aa: CSAEGYMDTEAFF
cdr3_nt: TGCAGTGCCGAAGGCTACATGGACACTGAAGCTTTCTTT

v_call: TRBV11-3
d_call: TRBD2
j_call: TRBJ2-3
clone_size: many
cdr3_aa: CASSRGGGLAGVDTQYF
cdr3_nt: TGTGCCAGCAGCCGGGGAGGGGGACTAGCGGGAGTGGATACGCAGTATTTT

v_call: TRBV20-1
d_call: NA
j_call: TRBJ1-4
clone_size: NA
cdr3_aa: CSASPGGSLYLMKNCFF
cdr3_nt: NA

v_call: TRBV20-1
d_call: NA
j_call: TRBJ2-3
clone_size: few
cdr3_aa: CSAAQGGNTDTQYF
cdr3_nt: TGCAGTGCTGCCCAAGGCGGGAACACAGATACGCAGTATTTT

v_call: TRBV19
d_call: TRBD2
j_call: TRBJ2-1
clone_size: few
cdr3_aa: CASSMIAGDEQFF
cdr3_nt: TGTGCCAGTAGTATGATAGCGGGAGATGAGCAGTTCTTC

v_call: TRBV5-1
d_call: TRBD2
j_call: TRBJ2-1
clone_size: many
cdr3_aa: CASSAPLAGVENEQFF
cdr3_nt: TGCGCCAGCAGCGCCCCACTAGCGGGAGTTGAGAATGAGCAGTTCTTC

v_call: TRBV12-3/TRBV12-4
d_call: TRBD1
j_call: TRBJ1-1
clone_size: many
cdr3_aa: CASRPTGRNTEAFF
cdr3_nt: TGTGCCAGCAGGCCGACAGGGAGGAACACTGAAGCTTTCTTT

v_call: TRBV2
d_call: TRBD2
j_call: TRBJ2-1
clone_size: many
cdr3_aa: CASMTSGYNEQFF
cdr3_nt: TGTGCCAGCATGACTAGCGGTTACAATGAGCAGTTCTTC

v_call: TRBV7-3
d_call: NA
j_call: TRBJ2-5
clone_size: few
cdr3_aa: CASSLDRTQMTQYF
cdr3_nt: TGTGCCAGCAGCTTAGATAGGACACAAATGACCCAGTACTTC

v_call: TRBV19
d_call: TRBD1
j_call: TRBJ1-5
clone_size: NA
cdr3_aa: CASSTRTGPFQPQHF
cdr3_nt: TGTGCCAGTAGTACGCGGACAGGGCCCTTTCAGCCCCAGCATTTT

v_call: TRBV7-8
d_call: NA
j_call: TRBJ2-7
clone_size: few
cdr3_aa: CASSPRWTEQYF
cdr3_nt: TGTGCCAGCAGCCCAAGATGGACCGAGCAGTACTTC

v_call: TRBV5-6
d_call: NA
j_call: TRBJ1-2
clone_size: many
cdr3_aa: CASSLRQGSYGYTF
cdr3_nt: TGTGCCAGCAGCTTGAGGCAGGGGTCCTATGGCTACACCTTC

v_call: TRBV11-2
d_call: TRBD2
j_call: TRBJ2-3
clone_size: many
cdr3_aa: CASSLRGTYTDTQYF
cdr3_nt: TGTGCCAGCAGCTTGCGGGGGACTTACACAGATACGCAGTATTTT

v_call: TRBV3-1
d_call: NA
j_call: TRBJ2-1
clone_size: many
cdr3_aa: CASSQWGQNEQFF
cdr3_nt: TGTGCCAGCAGCCAGTGGGGACAAAATGAGCAGTTCTTC

v_call: TRBV28
d_call: TRBD2
j_call: TRBJ2-7
clone_size: many
cdr3_aa: CASSFGGGPGYYEQYF
cdr3_nt: TGTGCCAGCAGTTTTGGGGGAGGGCCTGGGTACTACGAGCAGTACTTC

v_call: TRBV4-2
d_call: TRBD2
j_call: TRBJ2-2
clone_size: NA
cdr3_aa: CASSQDLGLADTGELFF
cdr3_nt: TGTGCCAGCAGCCAAGATTTAGGACTAGCGGACACCGGGGAGCTGTTTTTT

v_call: TRBV30
d_call: TRBD2
j_call: TRBJ2-7
clone_size: many
cdr3_aa: CAWSSAGGVYEQYF
cdr3_nt: TGTGCCTGGAGTTCGGCGGGAGGTGTCTACGAGCAGTACTTC

v_call: TRBV11-2
d_call: NA
j_call: TRBJ2-5
clone_size: many
cdr3_aa: CASSFATEGKLGETQYF
cdr3_nt: TGTGCCAGCAGTTTTGCGACAGAGGGAAAGTTGGGAGAGACCCAGTACTTC

v_call: TRBV3-1
d_call: TRBD2
j_call: TRBJ2-1
clone_size: many
cdr3_aa: CASSQDLASGGPEQFF
cdr3_nt: TGTGCCAGCAGCCAAGATCTGGCTAGCGGGGGACCTGAGCAGTTCTTC

v_call: TRBV3-1
d_call: NA
j_call: TRBJ2-7
clone_size: many
cdr3_aa: CASSQNDAYEQYF
cdr3_nt: TGTGCCAGCAGCCAGAACGACGCCTACGAGCAGTACTTC

v_call: TRBV12-3/TRBV12-4
d_call: NA
j_call: TRBJ2-2
clone_size: many
cdr3_aa: CASSLINRDFTGELFF
cdr3_nt: TGTGCCAGCAGTTTGATAAATCGGGACTTCACCGGGGAGCTGTTTTTT

v_call: TRBV19
d_call: TRBD1
j_call: TRBJ2-1
clone_size: many
cdr3_aa: CASSPRGGTGHNEQFF
cdr3_nt: TGTGCCAGTAGTCCTAGGGGGGGGACAGGGCACAATGAGCAGTTCTTC

v_call: TRBV6-2/TRBV6-3
d_call: TRBD2
j_call: TRBJ2-1
clone_size: many
cdr3_aa: CASSYFLTSGSPYNEQFF
cdr3_nt: TGTGCCAGCAGTTACTTCCTGACTAGCGGGAGCCCCTACAATGAGCAGTTCTTC

v_call: TRBV7-2
d_call: TRBD2
j_call: TRBJ2-4
clone_size: few
cdr3_aa: CASSLDRLAGGPGYF
cdr3_nt: TGTGCCAGCAGCCTTGACCGGCTAGCGGGAGGGCCGGGATACTTC

v_call: TRBV3-1
d_call: NA
j_call: TRBJ1-2
clone_size: NA
cdr3_aa: CASSQGTDRKNYGYTF
cdr3_nt: TGTGCCAGCAGCCAAGGGACGGACCGCAAAAACTATGGCTACACCTTC

v_call: TRBV10-2
d_call: TRBD2
j_call: TRBJ2-3
clone_size: many
cdr3_aa: CASGGVEAFGDTQYF
cdr3_nt: TGCGCCAGCGGGGGGGTTGAGGCTTTCGGAGATACGCAGTATTTT

v_call: TRBV29-1
d_call: TRBD2
j_call: TRBJ2-7
clone_size: few
cdr3_aa: CSCISGMSEQYF
cdr3_nt: TGCAGCTGTATTAGCGGGATGAGTGAGCAGTACTTC

v_call: TRBV30
d_call: NA
j_call: TRBJ1-5
clone_size: NA
cdr3_aa: CAWSVLGGRQPQHF
cdr3_nt: TGTGCCTGGAGTGTACTGGGGGGCAGACAGCCCCAGCATTTT

v_call: TRBV5-1
d_call: TRBD2
j_call: TRBJ2-3
clone_size: many
cdr3_aa: CASSFHTTSGLTDTQYF
cdr3_nt: TGCGCCAGCAGCTTTCATACGACTAGCGGGCTCACAGATACGCAGTATTTT

v_call: TRBV4-1
d_call: NA
j_call: TRBJ2-7
clone_size: NA
cdr3_aa: CASSQAPGSAYEQYF
cdr3_nt: TGCGCCAGCAGCCAAGCACCCGGGTCCGCCTACGAGCAGTACTTC

v_call: TRBV19
d_call: NA
j_call: TRBJ2-3
clone_size: many
cdr3_aa: CASSIRRAQDTQYF
cdr3_nt: TGTGCCAGTAGTATCCGGCGGGCACAAGATACGCAGTATTTT

v_call: TRBV19
d_call: NA
j_call: TRBJ2-5
clone_size: NA
cdr3_aa: CASSIGIRDGTPQETQYF
cdr3_nt: TGTGCCAGTAGTATCGGGATAAGAGATGGGACACCTCAAGAGACCCAGTACTTC

v_call: TRBV28
d_call: NA
j_call: TRBJ2-1
clone_size: NA
cdr3_aa: CASRTGSASYNEQFF
cdr3_nt: TGTGCCAGCAGAACAGGGTCGGCTTCCTACAATGAGCAGTTCTTC

v_call: TRBV18
d_call: NA
j_call: TRBJ2-1
clone_size: many
cdr3_aa: CASSPHYEQFF
cdr3_nt: TGTGCCAGCTCACCACACTATGAGCAGTTCTTC

v_call: TRBV2
d_call: TRBD2
j_call: TRBJ2-1
clone_size: many
cdr3_aa: CASSEGLAGTSYNEQFF
cdr3_nt: TGTGCCAGCAGTGAAGGTCTAGCGGGAACCTCCTACAATGAGCAGTTCTTC